Below, one T cell receptor (beta chain) is given with its context. The antigen is undetermined. The CDR3 has 18 residues. The germline V and J ends were trimmed by 0 bases and 0 bases, with 14 bases remaining between them. CDR1 is LGHNA and CDR2 is YSLEER in the germline V gene. This specimen belongs to a study of shared clonotypes between healthy human individuals. Findings and limits, study-wide: Among non-shared clonotypes, generation probabilities were lower than among those shared by all four donors.

TCRdb keeps only in-frame clones here, not all; method: immunoSEQ multiplex PCR. The sample holds about 1.9 million clones, around 93% seen once. CD45RO negativity and positive selection for CCR7 defined naive CD8 cells, a population that excluded terminally differentiated effector memory CD45RA+ cells. Each of the donors was a healthy adult who was HIV-negative and had not had a recent acute infection or vaccination. The sequencing input was naive CD8+ T cells from PBMCs. This receptor was obtained from a young man in good health. Some clones in this sample may be carry-over from other donors' samples. The chain carries TRBV4-3 and TRBJ2-2; possibly TRBD2 for D (6 bases). In nucleotides, the CDR3 is TGCGCCAGCAGCCAAGAAAAGGTAGCGGAGGCGAACACCGGGGAGCTGTTTTTT. Encoded protein: CASSQEKVAEANTGELFF.